This is a list of T cell receptor beta chains from one sample in a study of tumor-infiltrating lymphocytes in glioblastoma multiforme. TCRdb fed the multiplex PCR reads into MiXCR, producing one record per CDR3 protein. The table has under 15,000 distinct CDR3 sequences, roughly 64% seen once. The sample comprised brain tumor tissue. The receptors come from a male donor with glioblastoma. Both conserved end residues are part of each CDR3. A D gene is named only where the DNA matches it firmly. Size is stated for part of the rows, as once, few or many counts, or as a class when the clone is expanded.

V gene,clone size,CDR3 length,J gene,D gene,CDR3 DNA,CDR3 protein
TRBV11-2,many,14,TRBJ2-7,-,TGTGCCAGCAGCTTAGACGTAGGGGTCGACGAGCAGTACTTC,CASSLDVGVDEQYF
TRBV30,many,13,TRBJ1-1,-,TGTGCCTGGAGTGCGGGGCAGAGCACTGAAGCTTTCTTT,CAWSAGQSTEAFF
TRBV7-9,few,16,TRBJ2-1,TRBD2,TGTACCAGCAGCTTAGGGCTAGCGGGAGACCTCGATGAGCAGTTCTTC,CTSSLGLAGDLDEQFF
TRBV11-2,-,15,TRBJ2-7,TRBD1,TGTGCCAGCAGCTTAGGACAGGGAACCGTCCGCGAGCGGTACTTC,CASSLGQGTVRERYF
TRBV6-5,-,16,TRBJ1-5,-,TGTGCCAGCAGTATAACAGGGCCCGTGGGCAATCAGCCCCAGCATTTT,CASSITGPVGNQPQHF
TRBV18,-,16,TRBJ2-1,-,TGTGCCAGCTCACCACCGTCGGGTGCGATGTACAATGAGCAGTTCTTC,CASSPPSGAMYNEQFF
TRBV4-1,-,14,TRBJ1-2,TRBD1,TGCGCCAGCAATCCTCCAACAGGGGACTATGGCTACACCTTC,CASNPPTGDYGYTF
TRBV6-6,few,15,TRBJ2-4,-,TGTGCCAGCAGTTACTCGAGCAACTCCAGAAACATTCAGTATTTC,CASSYSSNSRNIQYF
TRBV11-2,-,15,TRBJ2-5,TRBD2,TGTGCCAGCAGCTTCGCCCTAGCGGGGGAAGAGACCCAGTACTTC,CASSFALAGEETQYF
TRBV6-5,-,13,TRBJ2-1,-,TGTGCCAGCAGTTACGGGACCGAGAATGAGCAGTTCTTC,CASSYGTENEQFF
TRBV6-1,once,10,TRBJ1-2,-,TGTGCGAGCAGGGAAGATGGCTTCACCTTC,CASREDGFTF
TRBV28,-,14,TRBJ2-7,-,TGCGCCAGCAGATCCCCCGATGGACAGAGCGAGCAGTACTTC,CASRSPDGQSEQYF
TRBV28,-,16,TRBJ1-3,-,TGTGCCAGCAGTTATGGATGGAGTGAACCTGGAAACACCATATATTTT,CASSYGWSEPGNTIYF
TRBV7-9,many,18,TRBJ2-7,TRBD1,TGTGCCAGCAGCGTACTCCCGGGACAGGGGGCGAACTCCTACGAGCAGTACTTC,CASSVLPGQGANSYEQYF
TRBV10-3,-,15,TRBJ1-5,TRBD1,TGTGCCATCAGTGCGGGGACAGGGGGCGATCAGCCCCAGCATTTT,CAISAGTGGDQPQHF